The present T cell receptor (beta chain) was sequenced within a study of T cells in Graves' hyperthyroidism and ophthalmopathy. Findings and caveats of the study: In the analysis, a 13 V-J model separated ophthalmopathy from stable hyperthyroidism.

Researchers amplified the TCR beta CDR3 regions from RNA transcripts. With the HTBI primer set, the TCR CDR3 went through a first round of RT-PCR. TCRdb re-analysed the multiplex PCR reads in MiXCR, keeping a single row per CDR3 protein. This table holds a few hundred thousand distinct CDR3 sequences, roughly 15% found once. This clonotype occurred many times. Its antigen is as yet unknown. Patients aged 18 to 65 had newly diagnosed hyperthyroidism lasting under 2 months. CDR3 length: 13 residues. CDR1 and CDR2 (germline): SEHNR, FQNEAQ (reference sequence). V was pared by 3 bases and J by 7 bases, with 9 bases between.

The sequence came from a woman aged 50 to 60 with Graves' hyperthyroidism that later progressed to Graves' ophthalmopathy. Source material: blood. The chain links TRBV7-9 to TRBJ2-2; D not resolved. The CDR3 nucleotides read TGTGCCAGCAGCTTTAGACAAAACGGGGAGCTGTTTTTT. Translation gives CASSFRQNGELFF. The whole variable domain, filled in from reference TRBV7-9 and TRBJ2-2, reads DTGVSQNPRHKITKRGQNVTFRCDPISEHNRLYWYRQTLGQGPEFLTYFQNEAQLEKSRLLSDRFSAERPKGSFSTLEIQRTEQGDSAMYLCASSFRQNGELFFGEGSRLTVL.